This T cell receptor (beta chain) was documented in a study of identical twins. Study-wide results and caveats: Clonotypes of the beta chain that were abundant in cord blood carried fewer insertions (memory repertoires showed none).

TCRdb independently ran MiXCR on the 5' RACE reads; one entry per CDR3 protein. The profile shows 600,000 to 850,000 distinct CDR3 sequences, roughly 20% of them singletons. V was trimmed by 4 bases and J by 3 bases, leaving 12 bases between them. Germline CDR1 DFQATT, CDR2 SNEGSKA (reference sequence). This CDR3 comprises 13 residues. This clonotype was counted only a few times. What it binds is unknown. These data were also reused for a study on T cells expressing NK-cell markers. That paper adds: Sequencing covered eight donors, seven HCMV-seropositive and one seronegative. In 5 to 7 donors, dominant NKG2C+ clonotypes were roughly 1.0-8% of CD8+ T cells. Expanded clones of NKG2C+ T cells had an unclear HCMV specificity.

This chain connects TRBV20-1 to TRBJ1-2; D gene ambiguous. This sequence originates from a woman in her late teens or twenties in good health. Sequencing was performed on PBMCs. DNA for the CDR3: TGCAGTGCTATGGAGGGCACCCACTATGGCTACACCTTC. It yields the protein CSAMEGTHYGYTF.